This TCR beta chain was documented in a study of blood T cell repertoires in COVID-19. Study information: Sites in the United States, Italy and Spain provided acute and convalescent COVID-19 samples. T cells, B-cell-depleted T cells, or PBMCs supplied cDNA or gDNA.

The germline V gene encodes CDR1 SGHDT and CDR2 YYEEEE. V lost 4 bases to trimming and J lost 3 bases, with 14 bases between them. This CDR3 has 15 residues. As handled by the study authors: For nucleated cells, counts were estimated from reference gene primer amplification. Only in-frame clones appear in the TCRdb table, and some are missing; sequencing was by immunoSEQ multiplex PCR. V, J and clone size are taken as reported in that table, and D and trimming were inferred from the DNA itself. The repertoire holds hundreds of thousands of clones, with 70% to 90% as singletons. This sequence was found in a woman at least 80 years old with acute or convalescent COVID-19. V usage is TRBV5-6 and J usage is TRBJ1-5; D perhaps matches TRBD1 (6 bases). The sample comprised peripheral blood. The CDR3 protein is CASSVTGQINQPQHF. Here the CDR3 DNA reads TGTGCCAGCAGCGTTACTGGACAGATCAATCAGCCCCAGCATTTT.